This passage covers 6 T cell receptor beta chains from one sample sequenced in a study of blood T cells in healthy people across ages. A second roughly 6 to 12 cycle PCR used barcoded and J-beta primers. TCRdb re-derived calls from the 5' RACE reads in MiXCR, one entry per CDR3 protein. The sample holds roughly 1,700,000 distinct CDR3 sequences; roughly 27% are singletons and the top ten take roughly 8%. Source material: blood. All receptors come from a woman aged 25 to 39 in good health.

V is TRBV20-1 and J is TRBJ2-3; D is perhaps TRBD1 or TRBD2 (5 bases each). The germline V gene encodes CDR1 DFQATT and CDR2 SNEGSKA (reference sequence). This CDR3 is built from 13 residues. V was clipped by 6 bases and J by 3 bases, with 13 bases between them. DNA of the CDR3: TGCAGTGCCCCTCGGGACGGAACAGATACGCAGTATTTT. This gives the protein CSAPRDGTDTQYF.

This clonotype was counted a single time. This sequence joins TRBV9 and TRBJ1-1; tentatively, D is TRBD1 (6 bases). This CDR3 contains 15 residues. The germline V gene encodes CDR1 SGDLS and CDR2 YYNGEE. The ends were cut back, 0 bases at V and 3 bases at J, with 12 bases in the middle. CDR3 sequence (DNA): TGTGCCAGCAGCGTAGGTATGGGGGCGGACACTGAAGCTTTCTTT. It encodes CASSVGMGADTEAFF.

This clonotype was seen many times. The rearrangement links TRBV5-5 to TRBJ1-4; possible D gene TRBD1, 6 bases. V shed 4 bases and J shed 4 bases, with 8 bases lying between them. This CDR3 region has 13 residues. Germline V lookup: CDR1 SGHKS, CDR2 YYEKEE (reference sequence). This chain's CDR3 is CASSPDSNEKLFF. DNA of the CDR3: TGTGCCAGCAGCCCGGACAGTAATGAAAAACTGTTTTTT.

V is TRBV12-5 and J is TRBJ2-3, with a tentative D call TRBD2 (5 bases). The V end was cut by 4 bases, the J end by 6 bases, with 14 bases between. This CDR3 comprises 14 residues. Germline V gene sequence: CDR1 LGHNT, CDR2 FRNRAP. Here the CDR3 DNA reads TGTGCTAGTGGTTGGAGACTACCGGAGGATACGCAGTATTTT. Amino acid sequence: CASGWRLPEDTQYF.

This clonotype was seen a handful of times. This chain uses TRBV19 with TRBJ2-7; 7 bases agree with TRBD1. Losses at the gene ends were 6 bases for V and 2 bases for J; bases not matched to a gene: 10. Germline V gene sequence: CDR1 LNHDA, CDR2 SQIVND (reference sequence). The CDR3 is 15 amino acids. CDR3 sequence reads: CASRPGGPQAYEQYF. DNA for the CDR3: TGTGCCAGTAGACCAGGGGGACCCCAGGCCTACGAGCAGTACTTC.

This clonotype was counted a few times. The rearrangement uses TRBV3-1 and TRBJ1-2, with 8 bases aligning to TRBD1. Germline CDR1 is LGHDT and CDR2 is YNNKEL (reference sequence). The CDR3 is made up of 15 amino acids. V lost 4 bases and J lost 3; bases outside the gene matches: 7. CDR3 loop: CASSPDRAKYYGYTF. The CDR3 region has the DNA TGTGCCAGCAGCCCGGACAGGGCTAAATACTATGGCTACACCTTC. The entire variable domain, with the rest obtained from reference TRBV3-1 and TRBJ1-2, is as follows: DTAVSQTPKYLVTQMGNDKSIKCEQNLGHDTMYWYKQDSKKFLKIMFSYNNKELIINETVPNRFSPKSPDKAHLNLHINSLELGDSAVYFCASSPDRAKYYGYTFGSGTRLTVV.